The present T cell receptor (beta chain) was sequenced within a study of cytomegalovirus exposure and HLA in healthy donors. Findings and limits, study-wide: A missense DCLRE1C variant was associated with V- and J-gene trimming of TCR beta chains in a later analysis, and an independent cohort replicated the association. Clonal expansion was found to be greater in HLA-associated TCR beta chains than in equally common others in a later analysis.

Primers for the PCR totalled 60 Vbeta and 13 Jbeta. Assay used: immunoSEQ multiplex PCR; TCRdb lists only in-frame clones, some missing. Across some 72,000 clones, the top ten clones capture 4% to 5.5% of the sample. A note on this clone: Its antigen is as yet unknown.

Source material: PBMCs. The sequence came from a man aged 40-49 years in good health and CMV-seronegative.

In DNA, the CDR3 is TGTGCCAGCAGCGCAAATAGCGGCGAGCAGTACTTC. Translated: CASSANSGEQYF. V is TRBV7-9 and J is TRBJ2-7; D is possibly TRBD2 (6 bases). CDR1 is SEHNR and CDR2 is FQNEAQ in the germline V gene (reference sequence). CDR3 length: 12 amino acids. V lost 5 bases, J lost 6 bases, and 11 bases lay in between.